Listed below are T cell receptor beta chains from one sample, sequenced in a study of T cells after yellow fever vaccination. TCRdb reprocessed the 5' RACE reads via MiXCR and lists one record per CDR3 protein. Of approximately 130,000 distinct CDR3 sequences in the sample, around 15% are singletons; the top ten hold roughly two fifths. The sequenced sample was CD8+ T cells sorted from PBMCs, obtained 5 days after the yellow fever booster vaccination. The receptor source for this set is a man aged 18 to 29 who received the YFV17D yellow fever vaccine. CDR3s include the opening cysteine and the closing phenylalanine or tryptophan. The order of the fields is CDR3 DNA, CDR3 protein, J gene, V gene, clone size, D gene. D genes are given only for firm matches. The size entry is marked missing in some rows and otherwise reads once, few, many or a size class.

DNA: TGTGCCATCAGTGACAGGATGGCTTCACCCCTCCACTTT; CDR3: CAISDRMASPLHF; J: TRBJ1-6; V: TRBV10-3; size: once; D: .
DNA: TGCGCCAGCAGCCTGGGCCCGGCCAGCTCCTACAATGAGCAGTTCTTC; CDR3: CASSLGPASSYNEQFF; J: TRBJ2-1; V: TRBV4-3; size: few; D: .
DNA: TGTGCCAGCAGGCAGGGGACTAGCTTAGAGACCCAGTACTTC; CDR3: CASRQGTSLETQYF; J: TRBJ2-5; V: TRBV6-5; size: .; D: TRBD2
DNA: TGTGCCAGCTCACACACGGCAAGAACGGATAGCAATCAGCCCCAGCATTTT; CDR3: CASSHTARTDSNQPQHF; J: TRBJ1-5; V: TRBV18; size: few; D: .
DNA: TGTGCCAGCAGCTTAGCGCAGGCTAGCGGGGATGAGACCCAGTACTTC; CDR3: CASSLAQASGDETQYF; J: TRBJ2-5; V: TRBV7-9; size: few; D: TRBD2
DNA: TGTGCCACCAGTGATTTTCTGACAGGGCAGACCACTGAAGCTTTCTTT; CDR3: CATSDFLTGQTTEAFF; J: TRBJ1-1; V: TRBV24-1; size: .; D: TRBD1
DNA: TGTGCCAGCAGTTCCTCAGAGGGGGAAGACGTGGATGAGCAGTTCTTC; CDR3: CASSSSEGEDVDEQFF; J: TRBJ2-1; V: TRBV12-3/TRBV12-4; size: few; D: .
DNA: TGTGCCAGCAGCCAGGGGACAGGCTTCTACGAGCAGTACTTC; CDR3: CASSQGTGFYEQYF; J: TRBJ2-7; V: TRBV4-2; size: .; D: TRBD1
DNA: TGTGCCAGCAGCTTATACGGGACACAGATTTCCTATGGCTACACCTTC; CDR3: CASSLYGTQISYGYTF; J: TRBJ1-2; V: TRBV5-4; size: few; D: .
DNA: TGCGCCAGCAGCCAAGTTGACCACCCCGGGCAAGCTTTCTTT; CDR3: CASSQVDHPGQAFF; J: TRBJ1-1; V: TRBV4-1; size: few; D: .
DNA: TGCGCCAGCAGCCATGGAGGGAGGGTTGGCAATCAGCCCCAGCATTTT; CDR3: CASSHGGRVGNQPQHF; J: TRBJ1-5; V: TRBV4-1; size: .; D: .
DNA: TGTGCCAGCAGCGGGCGGGGGGCTCAAGAGACCCAGTACTTC; CDR3: CASSGRGAQETQYF; J: TRBJ2-5; V: TRBV7-6; size: few; D: TRBD2
DNA: TGTGCCAGCAGCGGGTTCGGACAGGGAGGCCCTCAGCCCCAGCATTTT; CDR3: CASSGFGQGGPQPQHF; J: TRBJ1-5; V: TRBV11-2; size: many; D: TRBD1
DNA: TGTGCCAGCAGTTTTCGAAACACCGGGGAGCTGTTTTTT; CDR3: CASSFRNTGELFF; J: TRBJ2-2; V: TRBV28; size: .; D: .
DNA: TGTGCCAGCAGCTCCACTGTCAGGGGGCGACGTCAGCCCCAGCATTTT; CDR3: CASSSTVRGRRQPQHF; J: TRBJ1-5; V: TRBV12-3/TRBV12-4; size: few; D: TRBD1
DNA: TGTGCCAGCAGCTCTTGGACGGCGAACACTGAAGCTTTCTTT; CDR3: CASSSWTANTEAFF; J: TRBJ1-1; V: TRBV7-9; size: few; D: .
DNA: TGCGCCAGCAGCTTTACGGGGCCTGGGGCCAACGTCCTGACTTTC; CDR3: CASSFTGPGANVLTF; J: TRBJ2-6; V: TRBV5-1; size: few; D: .